The clone carrying this T cell receptor (beta chain) was seen a few times. This record comes from a study of blood T cells in healthy people across ages. Primed by a sample-barcoded 5' primer and a J-beta primer mix, a second PCR proceeded for 7 to 11 cycles. Every molecule of cDNA carried a tag from a template-switch adaptor with 12 random nucleotides. TCRdb fed the 5' RACE reads into MiXCR, producing one record per CDR3 protein. The data show roughly 1,700,000 distinct CDR3 sequences, roughly 27% seen once. Each sample yielded at least 5 micrograms of PBMC total RNA. The source of this sequence is a woman aged 30 to 39 in good health. The specimen was blood.

CDR3 loop: CSAHRSGGNYNEQFF. As DNA, the CDR3 is TGCAGTGCCCATAGGAGCGGGGGGAACTACAATGAGCAGTTCTTC. The gene calls are TRBV20-1 and TRBJ2-1; TRBD2 matches 9 bases. The CDR3 length is 15 residues. Germline lookup yields CDR1 DFQATT and CDR2 SNEGSKA (reference sequence). The J segment lost 3 bases and the V segment lost 6 bases, leaving 9 bases of the junction unmatched.